This T cell receptor beta chain derives from a study of T cells after yellow fever vaccination. This CDR3 has 13 residues. CDR1 and CDR2 (germline): MNHEY, SVGEGT. V was shortened by 8 bases and J by 2 bases, with 12 bases between the two germline ends. 5'RACE template switching added a universal primer site and UMIs to TCR cDNA. TCRdb re-analysed the 5' RACE reads in MiXCR, keeping a single row per CDR3 protein. This sample yields 300,000 to 400,000 distinct CDR3 sequences, of which more than 8.5% are seen a single time; about 20% belongs to the top ten. This clonotype showed up just a few times. Its antigen remains unidentified. Study findings and constraints: The CD4 compartment and the CD8 compartment contained a small share of clonotypes in common. Subsequent booster samples again held most clones from primary vaccination (just under 98% CD4, over 80% CD8). There was a possibility that FACS-sorted repertoires contained abundant clonotypes contaminating from the bulk population.

This rearrangement joins TRBV6-2 or TRBV6-3 to TRBJ1-1; D remains unclear. The sequence was collected from a man between 18 and 35 years old who received the YFV17D yellow fever vaccine. Sequencing used PBMCs, obtained on the day of the first yellow fever vaccination. Here the CDR3 DNA reads TGTGCCAGCCTGCGATGGCCAAACACTGAAGCTTTCTTT. This gives the protein CASLRWPNTEAFF.